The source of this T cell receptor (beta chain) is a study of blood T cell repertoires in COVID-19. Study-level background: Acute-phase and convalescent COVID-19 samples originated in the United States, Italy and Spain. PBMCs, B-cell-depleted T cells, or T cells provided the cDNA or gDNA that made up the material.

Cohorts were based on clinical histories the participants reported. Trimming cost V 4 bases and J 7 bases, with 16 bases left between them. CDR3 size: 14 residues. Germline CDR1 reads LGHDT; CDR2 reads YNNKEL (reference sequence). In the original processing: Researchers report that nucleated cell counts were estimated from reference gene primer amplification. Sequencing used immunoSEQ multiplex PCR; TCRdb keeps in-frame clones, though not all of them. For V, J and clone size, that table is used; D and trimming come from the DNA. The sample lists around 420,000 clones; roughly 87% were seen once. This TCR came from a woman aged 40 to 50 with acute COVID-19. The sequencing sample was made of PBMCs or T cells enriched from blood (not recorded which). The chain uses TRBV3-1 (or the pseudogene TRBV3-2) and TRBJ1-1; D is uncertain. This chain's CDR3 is CASSRRLGSLEAFF. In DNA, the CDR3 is TGTGCCAGCAGCCGCAGACTCGGGAGTCTTGAAGCTTTCTTT.